These T cell receptor beta chains were read from a single sample in a study of CD8 T cells in ankylosing spondylitis. TCRdb called the 5' RACE reads again in MiXCR, with one record for every CDR3 protein. The table includes some 180,000 distinct CDR3 sequences, roughly 18% detected once. Sequencing input: blood, either unsorted or a sorted T cell fraction (not recorded which). These receptors came from a male donor aged 5 to 30 with ankylosing spondylitis or in good health (not recorded which). Both conserved end residues are part of each CDR3. Each record gives: J gene, V gene, D gene, clone size, CDR3 length, CDR3 DNA, CDR3 protein. A D gene is named only where the DNA matches it firmly. Size values are once, few and many counts, or a class for expanded clones, and some rows have none.

TRBJ2-1 | TRBV27 | TRBD2 | many | 14 | TGTGCCAGCAGTAACGGGAGGGCCTTCAATGAGCAGTTCTTC | CASSNGRAFNEQFF
TRBJ2-2 | TRBV10-3 | - | many | 15 | TGTGCCATCAGTGGGCGGGGCCCCCCCACCGGGGAGCTGTTTTTT | CAISGRGPPTGELFF
TRBJ2-2 | TRBV5-1 | - | many | 14 | TGCGCCAGCAGCATTTCGCGACACACCGGGGAGCTGTTTTTT | CASSISRHTGELFF
TRBJ2-2 | TRBV4-1 | - | many | 17 | TGCGCCAGCAGCCAAGAGGACCGCCGCGCGTCCACCGGGGAGCTGTTTTTT | CASSQEDRRASTGELFF
TRBJ2-3 | TRBV7-3 | - | - | 14 | TGTGCCAGCAGCCTACAAACTGGGGATGATACGCAGTATTTT | CASSLQTGDDTQYF
TRBJ2-1 | TRBV6-6 | TRBD2 | many | 16 | TGTGCCAGCAGTTACCCTAGCGGGATGGGCTACAATGAGCAGTTCTTC | CASSYPSGMGYNEQFF
TRBJ2-7 | TRBV28 | TRBD1 | many | 14 | TGTGCCAGCAGTTTATCCACCGGGACAGACGAGCAGTACTTC | CASSLSTGTDEQYF
TRBJ2-7 | TRBV19 | TRBD1 | once | 14 | TGTGCCAGTAGTCGGGACAGGGGGCCCTACGAGCAGTACTTC | CASSRDRGPYEQYF
TRBJ1-2 | TRBV4-2 | - | many | 18 | TGTGCCAGCAGCCAAGATCGAGGGGCAGGGACCGGAACCTATGGCTACACCTTC | CASSQDRGAGTGTYGYTF
TRBJ2-3 | TRBV4-3 | - | few | 17 | TGCGCCAGCAGCCAAGCTGGAGGGCTTACTAGCACAGATACGCAGTATTTT | CASSQAGGLTSTDTQYF